The T cell receptor beta chain under discussion was sequenced for a study of CD8 T cells in ankylosing spondylitis. Whole-study findings and limits: A TCR beta motif made of fewer than ten highly homologous variants seemed typical of ankylosing spondylitis blood.

CDR3 length: 15 amino acids. Per the germline V gene, CDR1 is SGHRS and CDR2 is YFSETQ. V was trimmed by 1 base and J by 1 base, leaving 11 bases between them. A word on this clonotype: The antigen remains undetermined.

In TCRdb, the 5' RACE reads were re-called with MiXCR into one record per CDR3 protein. The data contain around 770,000 distinct CDR3 sequences, 12% of them singletons. V and J are TRBV5-1 and TRBJ2-5; D perhaps matches TRBD1 (5 bases). Sequenced material: blood, either unsorted or a sorted T cell fraction (not recorded which). The TCR was taken from a male donor with ankylosing spondylitis. The DNA of the CDR3 is TGCGCCAGCAGCTTGTTGTGGGGCCCCCAAGAGACCCAGTACTTC. This translates into CASSLLWGPQETQYF.